The entry below gives a single T cell receptor beta chain sequence along with its context. Sequenced by immunoSEQ multiplex PCR; TCRdb stores in-frame clones only, minus some. Of 650,000 to 950,000 clones listed, roughly 88% are singletons. CDR1 is SNHLY, CDR2 FYNNEI, per germline. With V trimmed by 8 bases and J by 4 bases, 16 bases remained unmatched. This CDR3 contains 16 residues. This sample was included in a study of shared T cell receptors in the human thymus. These data were also reused for a study on human thymus T cells.

Material: thymocytes. The receptor was isolated from a girl under three years old with a congenital heart defect. The gene calls are TRBV2 and TRBJ2-5; the match to TRBD1 covers 7 bases. The CDR3 here is CASPEVPTGLRETQYF. DNA of the CDR3: TGTGCCAGCCCTGAGGTCCCGACAGGGCTAAGAGAGACCCAGTACTTC. Based on the CDR3 plus reference TRBV2 and TRBJ2-5, the full variable domain is EPEVTQTPSHQVTQMGQEVILRCVPISNHLYFYWYRQILGQKVEFLVSFYNNEISEKSEIFDDQFSVERPDGSNFTLKIRSTKLEDSAMYFCASPEVPTGLRETQYFGPGTRLLVL.